The 9 T cell receptor beta chains below come from one sample, sequenced in a study of graft-versus-host responses after intestinal transplantation. Repertoires were generated with immunoSEQ multiplex PCR, while TCRdb's copy carries only in-frame clones and drops some. The data show 100,000 to 110,000 clones, less than 90% seen once. Which antigens these TCRs recognize remains unknown. The material sequenced was unstimulated CD4+ T cells sorted from spleen or lymph node cells, taken before transplant. Receptor source: a human donor who was the organ donor for an intestinal transplant.

The rearrangement links TRBV10-3 to TRBJ1-1, with D perhaps TRBD1 (5 bases). Trimming took off 3 bases at V and 3 bases at J, with 8 bases between the two ends. The CDR3 has 13 amino acids. Germline V gives CDR1 ENHRY, CDR2 SYGVKD. CDR3 sequence reads: CAISDAGYTEAFF. The CDR3 bases are TGTGCCATCAGTGACGCAGGGTACACTGAAGCTTTCTTT.

The chain employs TRBV5-1 and TRBJ1-4; D gene unclear. This CDR3 region has 16 residues. Germline values: CDR1 SGHRS, CDR2 YFSETQ. V lost 1 base, J lost 0 bases, and 10 bases lay in between. CDR3 region: CASSLSTVATNEKLFF. The CDR3 region has the DNA TGCGCCAGCAGCTTGTCCACGGTTGCAACTAATGAAAAACTGTTTTTT. The full variable domain, its missing parts supplied by reference TRBV5-1 and TRBJ1-4, is KAGVTQTPRYLIKTRGQQVTLSCSPISGHRSVSWYQQTPGQGLQFLFEYFSETQRNKGNFPGRFSGRQFSNSRSEMNVSTLELGDSALYLCASSLSTVATNEKLFFGSGTQLSVL.

CDR3 amino acids: CASSIETGGRSEAFF. The CDR3 DNA reads as TGCGCCAGCAGCATAGAAACAGGGGGCAGGTCTGAAGCTTTCTTT. This chain joins TRBV5-1 and TRBJ1-1; TRBD1 matches 9 bases. Looked up from germline, CDR1 is SGHRS and CDR2 is YFSETQ. This CDR3 has 15 residues. Unmatched junction bases numbered 10, after V lost 4 bases and J lost 6 bases.

The CDR3 bases are TGTGCCAGCAGTTTACCAGGACTGGTCGGGGGCTACACCTTC. It codes for CASSLPGLVGGYTF. The rearrangement links TRBV28 to TRBJ1-2; D gene ambiguous. The CDR3 has 14 amino acids. CDR1 is MDHEN, CDR2 SYDVKM, per germline. V dropped 2 bases and J dropped 8 bases, with 15 bases sitting between them.

This sequence joins TRBV5-5 and TRBJ1-4; D is unresolved. V gave up 0 bases and J gave up 0 bases, with 6 bases separating them. The CDR3 has 15 residues. Looked up from germline, CDR1 is SGHKS and CDR2 is YYEKEE (reference sequence). The CDR3 bases are TGTGCCAGCAGCTTGGCCCCCGCAACTAATGAAAAACTGTTTTTT. It encodes CASSLAPATNEKLFF. The variable domain in full, completed from reference TRBV5-5 and TRBJ1-4, reads DAGVTQSPTHLIKTRGQQVTLRCSPISGHKSVSWYQQVLGQGPQFIFQYYEKEERGRGNFPDRFSARQFPNYSSELNVNALLLGDSALYLCASSLAPATNEKLFFGSGTQLSVL.

With respect to this clone: Its ends do not fully match the called genes, so a read error is possible. The chain joins TRBV30 to TRBJ1-5, with a weak D call TRBD1 (5 bases). From germline, CDR1 is GTSNPN and CDR2 SVGIG (reference sequence). This CDR3 spans 13 amino acids. The CDR3 DNA reads as TGTGCCGGGAGTCACGGGGGAAATCAGCCCCAGCATTTT. Its protein is CAGSHGGNQPQHF.

The chain couples TRBV6-1 to TRBJ2-1; tentatively, D is TRBD2 (7 bases). The CDR3 is 15 amino acids. Germline loops: CDR1 MNHNS, CDR2 SASEGT. V lost 8 bases to trimming and J lost 2 bases, with 16 bases between them. The CDR3 DNA sequence: TGTGCCAGCTCTCCCGGCGGGGGCCCCTACAATGAGCAGTTCTTC. Translation: CASSPGGGPYNEQFF.

V and J are TRBV18 and TRBJ2-5, with D possibly TRBD2 on 6 matching bases. Trimming pared 6 bases from V and 3 bases from J, leaving 11 bases between. In germline, CDR1 is KGHSH, CDR2 LQKENI. The CDR3 is made up of 13 amino acids. The CDR3 DNA sequence: TGTGCCAGCTCGCCGTGGAGGGAAGAGACCCAGTACTTC. It specifies CASSPWREETQYF.

The chain is built from TRBV28 and TRBJ2-7; possible D gene TRBD2, 5 bases. This CDR3 contains 12 residues. The V and J ends lost 4 bases and 7 bases respectively, with 11 bases between them. CDR1 and CDR2 (germline): MDHEN, SYDVKM. Here the CDR3 DNA reads TGTGCCAGCAGTTCTAGCATGCGGGAGCAGTACTTC. Translated, it gives CASSSSMREQYF.